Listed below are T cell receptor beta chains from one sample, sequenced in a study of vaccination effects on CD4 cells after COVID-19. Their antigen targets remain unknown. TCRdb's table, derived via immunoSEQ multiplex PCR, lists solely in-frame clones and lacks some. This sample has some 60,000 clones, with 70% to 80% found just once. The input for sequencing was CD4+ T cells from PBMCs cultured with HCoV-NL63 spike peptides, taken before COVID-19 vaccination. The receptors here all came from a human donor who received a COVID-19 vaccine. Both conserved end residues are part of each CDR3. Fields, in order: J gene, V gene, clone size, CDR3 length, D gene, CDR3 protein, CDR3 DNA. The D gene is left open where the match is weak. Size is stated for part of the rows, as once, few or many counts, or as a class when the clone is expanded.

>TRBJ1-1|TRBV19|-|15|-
CASSNSRTLRTEAFF
TGTGCCAGTAGTAACAGCCGAACGTTGAGGACTGAAGCTTTCTTT
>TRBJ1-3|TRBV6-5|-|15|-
CASSAEQGARNTIYF
TGTGCCAGCAGCGCTGAACAGGGAGCGAGAAACACCATATATTTT
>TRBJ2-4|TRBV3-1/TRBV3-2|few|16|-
CASSTLGHQPKNIQYF
TGTGCCAGCAGCACTTTGGGTCACCAGCCCAAAAACATTCAGTACTTC
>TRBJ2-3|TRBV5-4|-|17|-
CASSLGGRPSSTDTQYF
TGTGCCAGCAGCTTGGGGGGGAGGCCATCTAGCACAGATACGCAGTATTTT
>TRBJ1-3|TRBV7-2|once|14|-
CASSLGGAGNTIYF
TGTGCCAGCAGCTTAGGGGGGGCTGGAAACACCATATATTTT
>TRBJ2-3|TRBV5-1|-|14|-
CASSFSGSTDTQYF
TGCGCCAGCAGCTTTAGCGGCAGCACAGATACGCAGTATTTT
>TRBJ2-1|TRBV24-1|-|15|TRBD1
CATSDLGTGDNEQFF
TGTGCCACCAGTGATCTCGGGACAGGAGACAATGAGCAGTTCTTC
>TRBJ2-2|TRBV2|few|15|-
CASSEWGLNTGELFF
TGTGCCAGCAGTGAATGGGGATTGAACACCGGGGAGCTGTTTTTT
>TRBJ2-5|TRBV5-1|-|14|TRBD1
CASSRGQSKETQYF
TGCGCCAGCAGCCGGGGACAGTCCAAAGAGACCCAGTACTTC
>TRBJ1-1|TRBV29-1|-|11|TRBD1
CSVDRGTEAFF
TGCAGTGTGGACAGGGGGACTGAAGCTTTCTTT
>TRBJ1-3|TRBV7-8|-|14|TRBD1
CASGTTGDVATIYF
TGTGCCAGCGGAACGACAGGGGACGTGGCCACCATATATTTT
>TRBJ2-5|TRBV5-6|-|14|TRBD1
CASSTNRGEETQYF
TGTGCCAGCAGCACAAACAGGGGCGAAGAGACCCAGTACTTC
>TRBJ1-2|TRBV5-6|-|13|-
CASSLRALYGYTF
TGTGCCAGCAGCTTACGGGCCCTCTATGGCTACACCTTC
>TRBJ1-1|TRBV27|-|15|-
CASSHPRAGNTEAFF
TGTGCCAGCAGCCATCCTCGGGCGGGGAACACTGAAGCTTTCTTT
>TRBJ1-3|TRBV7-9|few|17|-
CASSSQGALSTGNTIYF
TGTGCCAGCAGCTCGCAGGGCGCTCTGAGCACTGGAAACACCATATATTTT
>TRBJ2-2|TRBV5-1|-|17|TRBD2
CASSTPTSGGTTGELFF
TGCGCCAGCAGCACACCTACTAGCGGGGGGACTACCGGGGAGCTGTTTTTT
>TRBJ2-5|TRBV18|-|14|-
CASSPGYTREAQYF
TGTGCCAGCTCACCCGGCTATACAAGAGAGGCCCAGTACTTC
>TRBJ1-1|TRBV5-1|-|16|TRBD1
CASSWGQGGSNTEAFF
TGCGCCAGCAGCTGGGGACAGGGGGGGTCGAACACTGAAGCTTTCTTT
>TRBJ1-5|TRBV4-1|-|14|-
CASSQGRSNQPQHF
TGCGCCAGCAGCCAAGGACGGAGCAATCAGCCCCAGCATTTT
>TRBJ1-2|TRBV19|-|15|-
CASSDARGESYGYTF
TGTGCCAGTAGTGATGCCAGGGGTGAAAGCTATGGCTACACCTTC
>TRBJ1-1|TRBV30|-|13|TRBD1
CAWSVLKGAGAFF
TGTGCCTGGAGTGTACTAAAGGGGGCTGGAGCTTTCTTT
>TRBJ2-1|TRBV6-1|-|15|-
CASSEASAGASEQFF
TGTGCCAGCAGTGAAGCCAGCGCGGGGGCTAGTGAGCAGTTCTTC
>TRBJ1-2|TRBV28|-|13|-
CASSSGVGLGYTF
TGTGCCAGCAGTTCAGGGGTAGGGCTCGGCTACACCTTC
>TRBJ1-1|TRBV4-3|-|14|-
CASSQDHRNTEAFF
TGCGCCAGCAGCCAAGATCACAGGAACACTGAAGCTTTCTTT
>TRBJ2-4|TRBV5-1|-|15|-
CASSLAPGHKNIQYF
TGCGCCAGCAGCTTGGCCCCGGGACACAAAAACATTCAGTACTTC
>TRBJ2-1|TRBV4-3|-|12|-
CASSQDNRLQFF
TGCGCCAGCAGCCAAGACAACAGGCTGCAGTTCTTC
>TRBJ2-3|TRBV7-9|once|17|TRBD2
CASSPPGGRGGADTQYF
TGTGCCAGCAGCCCACCTGGGGGGCGGGGGGGCGCAGATACGCAGTATTTT
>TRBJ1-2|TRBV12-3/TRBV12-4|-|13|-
CASSLGRDYGYTF
TGTGCCAGCAGTTTAGGCAGGGACTATGGCTACACCTTC
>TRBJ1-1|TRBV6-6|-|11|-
CASRARNEAFF
TGTGCCAGCCGAGCGAGGAATGAAGCTTTCTTT
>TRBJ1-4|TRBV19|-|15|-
CASLKGTASNEKLFF
TGTGCCAGCCTTAAGGGGACTGCGTCTAATGAAAAACTGTTTTTT
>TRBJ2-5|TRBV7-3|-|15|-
CASSPQGGSGETQYF
TGTGCCAGCAGCCCCCAAGGGGGTTCGGGAGAGACCCAGTACTTC
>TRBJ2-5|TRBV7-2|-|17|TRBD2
CASSLTSASGGAETQYF
TGTGCCAGCAGCTTAACGTCGGCTAGCGGGGGGGCGGAGACCCAGTACTTC
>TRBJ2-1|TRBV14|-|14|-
CASSQVPVSNEQFF
TGTGCCAGCAGCCAAGTTCCGGTGAGCAATGAGCAGTTCTTC
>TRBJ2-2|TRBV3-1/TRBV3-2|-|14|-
CASSQERPPGELFF
TGTGCCAGCAGCCAAGAGAGGCCCCCCGGGGAGCTGTTTTTT
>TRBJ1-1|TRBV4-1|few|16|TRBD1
CASSHRGTGGYTEAFF
TGCGCCAGCAGCCATCGTGGGACAGGGGGGTACACTGAAGCTTTCTTT